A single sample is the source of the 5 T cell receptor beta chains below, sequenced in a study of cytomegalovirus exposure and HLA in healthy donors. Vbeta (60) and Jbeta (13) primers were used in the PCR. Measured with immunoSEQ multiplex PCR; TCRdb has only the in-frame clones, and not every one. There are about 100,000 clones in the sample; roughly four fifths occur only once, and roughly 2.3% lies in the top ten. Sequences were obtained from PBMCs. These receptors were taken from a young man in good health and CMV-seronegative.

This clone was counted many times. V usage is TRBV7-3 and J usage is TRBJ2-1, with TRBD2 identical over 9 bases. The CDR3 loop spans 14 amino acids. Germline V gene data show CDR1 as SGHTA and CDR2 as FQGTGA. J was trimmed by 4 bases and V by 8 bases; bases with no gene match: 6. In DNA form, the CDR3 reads TGTGCCAGCTCAGGGACTAGCAATTACAATGAGCAGTTCTTC. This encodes CASSGTSNYNEQFF.

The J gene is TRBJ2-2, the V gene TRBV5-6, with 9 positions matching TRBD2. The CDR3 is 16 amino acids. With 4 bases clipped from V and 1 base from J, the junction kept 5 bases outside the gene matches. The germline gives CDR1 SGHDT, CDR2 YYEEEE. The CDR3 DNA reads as TGTGCCAGCAGCCCCTGGCGGGGGGGGAACACCGGGGAGCTGTTTTTT. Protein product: CASSPWRGGNTGELFF.

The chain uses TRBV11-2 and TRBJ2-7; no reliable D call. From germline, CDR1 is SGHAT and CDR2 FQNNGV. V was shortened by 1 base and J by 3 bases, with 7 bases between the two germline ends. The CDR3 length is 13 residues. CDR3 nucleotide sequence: TGTGCCAGCAGCTTAGGCCAGTTCTACGAGCAGTACTTC. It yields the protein CASSLGQFYEQYF.

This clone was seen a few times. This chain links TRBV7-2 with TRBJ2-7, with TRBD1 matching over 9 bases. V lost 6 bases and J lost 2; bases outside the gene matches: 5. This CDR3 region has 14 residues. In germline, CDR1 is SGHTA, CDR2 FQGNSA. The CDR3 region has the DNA TGTGCCAGCAGTGAGGGACAGGGCCCCTACGAGCAGTACTTC. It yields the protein CASSEGQGPYEQYF.

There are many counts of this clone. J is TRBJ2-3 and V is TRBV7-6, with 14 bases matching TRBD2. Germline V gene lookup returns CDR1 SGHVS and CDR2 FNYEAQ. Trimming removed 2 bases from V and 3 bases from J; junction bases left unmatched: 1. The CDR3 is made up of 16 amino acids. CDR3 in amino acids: CASSLRTSGGTDTQYF. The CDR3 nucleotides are TGTGCCAGCAGCTTAAGGACTAGCGGGGGGACAGATACGCAGTATTTT.